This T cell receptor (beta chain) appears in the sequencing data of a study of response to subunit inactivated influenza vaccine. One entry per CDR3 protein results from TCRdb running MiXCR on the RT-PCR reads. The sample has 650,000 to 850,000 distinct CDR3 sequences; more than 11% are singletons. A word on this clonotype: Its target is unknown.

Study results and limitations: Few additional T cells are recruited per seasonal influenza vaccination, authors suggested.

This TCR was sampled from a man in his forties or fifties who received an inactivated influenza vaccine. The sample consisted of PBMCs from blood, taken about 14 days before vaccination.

The chain's CDR3 is CSARARNRDPLLGGYTF. In DNA form, the CDR3 reads TGCAGTGCTAGAGCCCGGAACCGGGACCCCCTCCTTGGAGGCTACACCTTC. The chain uses TRBV20-1 and TRBJ1-2; the D gene is possibly TRBD1 (5 bases). With 1 base removed from V and 8 bases from J, the gap between germline ends came to 26 bases. The CDR3 loop spans 17 amino acids. Germline V gives CDR1 DFQATT, CDR2 SNEGSKA (reference sequence).